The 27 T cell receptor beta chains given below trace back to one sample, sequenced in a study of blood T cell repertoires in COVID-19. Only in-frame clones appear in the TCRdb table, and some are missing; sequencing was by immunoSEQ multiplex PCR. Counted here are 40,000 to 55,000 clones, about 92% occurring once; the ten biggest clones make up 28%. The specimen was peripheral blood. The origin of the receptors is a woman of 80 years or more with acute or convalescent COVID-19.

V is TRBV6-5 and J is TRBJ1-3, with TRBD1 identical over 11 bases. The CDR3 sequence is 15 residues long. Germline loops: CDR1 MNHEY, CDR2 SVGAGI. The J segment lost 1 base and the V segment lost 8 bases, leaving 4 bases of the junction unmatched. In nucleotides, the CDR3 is TGTGCCAGCTGCCGGGACAGGGGGTCTGGAAACACCATATATTTT. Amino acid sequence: CASCRDRGSGNTIYF.

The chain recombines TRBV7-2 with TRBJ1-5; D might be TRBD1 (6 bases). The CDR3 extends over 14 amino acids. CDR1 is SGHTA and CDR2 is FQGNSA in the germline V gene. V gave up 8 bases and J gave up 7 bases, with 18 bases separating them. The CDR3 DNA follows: TGTGCCAGCGCTTACTCAGGGGATCACCAGCCCCAGCATTTT. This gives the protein CASAYSGDHQPQHF.

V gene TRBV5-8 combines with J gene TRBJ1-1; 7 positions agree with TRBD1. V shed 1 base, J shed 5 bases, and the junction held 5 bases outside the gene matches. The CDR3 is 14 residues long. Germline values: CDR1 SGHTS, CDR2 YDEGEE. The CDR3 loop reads CASSLQGGRTEAFF. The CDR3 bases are TGTGCCAGCAGCTTGCAGGGGGGTAGGACTGAAGCTTTCTTT.

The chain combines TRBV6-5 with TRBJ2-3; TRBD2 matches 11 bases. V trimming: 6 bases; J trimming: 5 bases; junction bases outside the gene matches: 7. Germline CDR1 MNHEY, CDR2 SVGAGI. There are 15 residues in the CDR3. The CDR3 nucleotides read TGTGCCAGCAGCATTAGCGGGGGGGGCAGAGATACGCAGTATTTT. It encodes CASSISGGGRDTQYF.

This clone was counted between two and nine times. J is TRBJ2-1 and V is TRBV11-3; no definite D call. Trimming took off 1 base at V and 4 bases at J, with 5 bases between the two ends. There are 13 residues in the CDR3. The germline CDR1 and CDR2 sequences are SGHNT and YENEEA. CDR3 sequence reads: CASSLGQYNEQFF. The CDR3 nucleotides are TGTGCCAGCAGCTTAGGCCAGTACAATGAGCAGTTCTTC.

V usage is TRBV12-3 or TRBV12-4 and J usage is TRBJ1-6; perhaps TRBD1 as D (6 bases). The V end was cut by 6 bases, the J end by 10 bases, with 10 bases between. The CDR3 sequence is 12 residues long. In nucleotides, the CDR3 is TGTGCCAGCAGACCAGGGGCGTCACCCCTCCACTTT. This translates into CASRPGASPLHF.

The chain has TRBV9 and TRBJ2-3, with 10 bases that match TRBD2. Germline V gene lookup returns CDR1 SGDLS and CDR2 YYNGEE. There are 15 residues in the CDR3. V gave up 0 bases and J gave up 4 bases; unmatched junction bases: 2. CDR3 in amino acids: CASSVGSGGPDTQYF. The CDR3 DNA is TGTGCCAGCAGCGTAGGTAGCGGGGGGCCAGATACGCAGTATTTT.

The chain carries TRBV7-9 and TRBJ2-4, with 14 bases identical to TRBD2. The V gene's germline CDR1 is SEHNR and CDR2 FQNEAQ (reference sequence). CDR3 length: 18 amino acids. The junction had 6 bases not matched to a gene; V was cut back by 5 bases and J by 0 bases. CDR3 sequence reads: CASSPGTSGGIAKNIQYF. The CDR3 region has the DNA TGTGCCAGCAGCCCCGGGACTAGCGGGGGTATAGCCAAAAACATTCAGTACTTC.

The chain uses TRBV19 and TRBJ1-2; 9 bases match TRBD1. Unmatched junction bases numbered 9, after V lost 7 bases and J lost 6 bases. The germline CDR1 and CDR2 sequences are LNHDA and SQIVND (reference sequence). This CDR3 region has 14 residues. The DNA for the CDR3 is TGTGCCAGTACACCGGGACAGGGAAGGGATGGCTACACCTTC. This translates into CASTPGQGRDGYTF.

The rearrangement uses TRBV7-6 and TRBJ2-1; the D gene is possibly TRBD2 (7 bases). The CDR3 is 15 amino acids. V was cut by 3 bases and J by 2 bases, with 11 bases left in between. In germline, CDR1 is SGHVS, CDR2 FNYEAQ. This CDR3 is CASSFGGPAYNEQFF. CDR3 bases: TGTGCCAGCAGCTTCGGGGGGCCCGCCTACAATGAGCAGTTCTTC.

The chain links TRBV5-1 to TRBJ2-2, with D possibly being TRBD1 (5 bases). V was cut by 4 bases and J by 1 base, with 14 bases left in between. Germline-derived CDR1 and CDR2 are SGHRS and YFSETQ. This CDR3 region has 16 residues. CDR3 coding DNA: TGCGCCAGCAGCACGGACACACCCGGGAACACCGGGGAGCTGTTTTTT. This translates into CASSTDTPGNTGELFF.

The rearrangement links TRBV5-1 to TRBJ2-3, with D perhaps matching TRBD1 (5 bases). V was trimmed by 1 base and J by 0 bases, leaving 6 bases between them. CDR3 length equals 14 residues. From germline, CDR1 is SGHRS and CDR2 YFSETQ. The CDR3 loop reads CASSLYRSTDTQYF. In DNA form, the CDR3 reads TGCGCCAGCAGCTTGTACAGGAGCACAGATACGCAGTATTTT.

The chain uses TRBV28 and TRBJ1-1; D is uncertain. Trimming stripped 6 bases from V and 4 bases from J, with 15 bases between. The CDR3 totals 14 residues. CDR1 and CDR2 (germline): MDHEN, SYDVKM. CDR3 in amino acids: CASRKRHFSTEAFF. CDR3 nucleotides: TGTGCCAGCAGGAAGCGTCATTTCAGCACTGAAGCTTTCTTT.

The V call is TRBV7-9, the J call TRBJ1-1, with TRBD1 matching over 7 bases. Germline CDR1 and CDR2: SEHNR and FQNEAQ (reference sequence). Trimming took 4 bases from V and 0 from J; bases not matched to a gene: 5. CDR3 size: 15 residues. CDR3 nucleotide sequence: TGTGCCAGCAGCTCGGTGGACAGGATGAACACTGAAGCTTTCTTT. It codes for CASSSVDRMNTEAFF.

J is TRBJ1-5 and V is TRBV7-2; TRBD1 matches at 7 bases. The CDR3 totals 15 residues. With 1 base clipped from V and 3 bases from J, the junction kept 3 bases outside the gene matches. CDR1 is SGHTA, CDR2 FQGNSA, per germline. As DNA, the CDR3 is TGTGCCAGCAGCTTAGTAGGGGGCTCCAATCAGCCCCAGCATTTT. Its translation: CASSLVGGSNQPQHF.

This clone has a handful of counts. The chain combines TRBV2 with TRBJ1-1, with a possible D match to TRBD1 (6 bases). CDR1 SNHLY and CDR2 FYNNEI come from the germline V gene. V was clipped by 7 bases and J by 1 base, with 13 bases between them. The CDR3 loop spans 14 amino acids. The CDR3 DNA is TGTGCCAGCAACCGTAGGGGGTCGAACACTGAAGCTTTCTTT. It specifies CASNRRGSNTEAFF.

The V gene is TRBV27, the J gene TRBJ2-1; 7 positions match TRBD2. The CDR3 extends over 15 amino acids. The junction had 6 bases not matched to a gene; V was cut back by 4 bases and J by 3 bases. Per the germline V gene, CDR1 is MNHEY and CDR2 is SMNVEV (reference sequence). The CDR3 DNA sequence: TGTGCCAGCAGTTGGGAGGGGCGAGGCTACAATGAGCAGTTCTTC. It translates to CASSWEGRGYNEQFF.

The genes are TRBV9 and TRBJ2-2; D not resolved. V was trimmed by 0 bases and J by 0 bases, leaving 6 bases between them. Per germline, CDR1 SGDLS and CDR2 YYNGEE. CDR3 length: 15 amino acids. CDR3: CASSVDRANTGELFF. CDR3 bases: TGTGCCAGCAGCGTAGACAGAGCGAACACCGGGGAGCTGTTTTTT.

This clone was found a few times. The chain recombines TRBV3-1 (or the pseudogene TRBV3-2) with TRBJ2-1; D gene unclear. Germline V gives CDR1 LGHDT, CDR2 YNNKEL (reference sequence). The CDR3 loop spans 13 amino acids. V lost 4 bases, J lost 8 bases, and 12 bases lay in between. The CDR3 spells CASSPWALDEQFF. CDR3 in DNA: TGTGCCAGCAGCCCCTGGGCGCTGGATGAGCAGTTCTTC.

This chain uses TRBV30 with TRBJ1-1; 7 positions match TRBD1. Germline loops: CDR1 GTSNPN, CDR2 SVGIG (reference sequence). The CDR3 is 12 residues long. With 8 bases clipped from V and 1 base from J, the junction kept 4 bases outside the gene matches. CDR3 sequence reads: CALGTENTEAFF. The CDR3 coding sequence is TGTGCCCTTGGGACAGAGAACACTGAAGCTTTCTTT.

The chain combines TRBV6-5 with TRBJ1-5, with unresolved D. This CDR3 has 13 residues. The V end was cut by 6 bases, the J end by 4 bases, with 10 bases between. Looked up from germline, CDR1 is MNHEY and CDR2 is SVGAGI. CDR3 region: CASRISENQPQHF. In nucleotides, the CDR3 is TGTGCCAGCAGAATTTCGGAGAATCAGCCCCAGCATTTT.

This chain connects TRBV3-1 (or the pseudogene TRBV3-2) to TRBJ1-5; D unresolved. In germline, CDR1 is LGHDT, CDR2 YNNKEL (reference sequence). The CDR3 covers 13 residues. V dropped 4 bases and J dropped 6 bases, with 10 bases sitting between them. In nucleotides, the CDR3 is TGTGCCAGCAGCCCTGGGCTCGGTCAGCCCCAGCATTTT. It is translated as CASSPGLGQPQHF.

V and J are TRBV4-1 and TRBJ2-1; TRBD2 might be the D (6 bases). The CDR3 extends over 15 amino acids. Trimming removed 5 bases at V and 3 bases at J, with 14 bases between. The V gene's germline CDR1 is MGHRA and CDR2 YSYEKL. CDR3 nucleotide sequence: TGCGCCAGCAGCATTAGCGGTGAGATCTACAATGAGCAGTTCTTC. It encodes CASSISGEIYNEQFF.

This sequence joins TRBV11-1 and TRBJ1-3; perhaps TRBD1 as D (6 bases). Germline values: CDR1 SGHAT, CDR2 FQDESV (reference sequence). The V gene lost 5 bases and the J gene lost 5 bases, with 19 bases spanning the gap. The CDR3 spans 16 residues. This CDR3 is CASSTPRGRGRNTIYF. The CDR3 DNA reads TGTGCCAGCAGCACGCCCCGGGGCAGGGGCAGAAACACCATATATTTT.

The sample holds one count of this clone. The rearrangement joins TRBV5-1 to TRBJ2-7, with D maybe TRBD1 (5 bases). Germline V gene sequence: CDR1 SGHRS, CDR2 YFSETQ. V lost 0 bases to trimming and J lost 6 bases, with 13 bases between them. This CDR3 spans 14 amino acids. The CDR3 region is CASSLVARASEQYF. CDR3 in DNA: TGCGCCAGCAGCTTGGTGGCCAGGGCGAGCGAGCAGTACTTC.

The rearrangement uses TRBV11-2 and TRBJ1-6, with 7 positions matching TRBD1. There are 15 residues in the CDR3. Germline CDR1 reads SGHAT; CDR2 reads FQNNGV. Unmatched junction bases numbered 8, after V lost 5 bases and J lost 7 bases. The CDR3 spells CASSVTGRYNSPLHF. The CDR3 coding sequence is TGTGCCAGCAGCGTGACAGGGAGGTACAATTCACCCCTCCACTTT.

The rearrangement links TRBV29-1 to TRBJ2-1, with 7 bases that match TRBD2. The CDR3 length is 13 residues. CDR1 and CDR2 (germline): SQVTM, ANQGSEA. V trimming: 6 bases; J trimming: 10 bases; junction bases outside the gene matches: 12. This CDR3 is CSVVGAGDGEQFF. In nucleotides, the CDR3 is TGCAGCGTCGTCGGCGCGGGGGACGGAGAGCAGTTCTTC.